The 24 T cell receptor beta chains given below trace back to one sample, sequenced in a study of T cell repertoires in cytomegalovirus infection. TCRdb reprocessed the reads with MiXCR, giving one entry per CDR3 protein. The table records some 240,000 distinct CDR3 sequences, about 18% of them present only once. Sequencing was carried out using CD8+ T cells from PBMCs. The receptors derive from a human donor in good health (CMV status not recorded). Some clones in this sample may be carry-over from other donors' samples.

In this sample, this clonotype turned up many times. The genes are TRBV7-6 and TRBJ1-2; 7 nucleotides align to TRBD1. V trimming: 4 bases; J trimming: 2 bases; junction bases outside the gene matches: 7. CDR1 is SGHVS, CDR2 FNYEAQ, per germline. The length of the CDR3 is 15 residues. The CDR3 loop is CASSWSAGGNYGYTF. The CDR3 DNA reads TGTGCCAGCAGCTGGTCAGCAGGGGGGAACTATGGCTACACCTTC. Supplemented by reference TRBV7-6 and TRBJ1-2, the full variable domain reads GAGVSQSPRYKVTKRGQDVALRCDPISGHVSLYWYRQALGQGPEFLTYFNYEAQQDKSGLPNDRFSAERPEGSISTLTIQRTEQRDSAMYRCASSWSAGGNYGYTFGSGTRLTVV.

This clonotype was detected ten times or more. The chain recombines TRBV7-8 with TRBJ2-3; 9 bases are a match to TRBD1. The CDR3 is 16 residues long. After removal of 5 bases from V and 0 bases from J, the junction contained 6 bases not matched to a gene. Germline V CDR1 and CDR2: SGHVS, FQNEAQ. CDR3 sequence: CASSPDRGISTDTQYF. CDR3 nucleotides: TGTGCCAGCAGCCCAGACAGGGGGATTAGCACAGATACGCAGTATTTT.

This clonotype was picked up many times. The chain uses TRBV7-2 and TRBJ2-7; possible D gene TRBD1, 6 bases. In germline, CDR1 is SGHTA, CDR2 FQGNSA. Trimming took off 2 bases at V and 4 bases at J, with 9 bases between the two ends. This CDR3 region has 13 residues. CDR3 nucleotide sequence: TGTGCCAGCAGCTTATGGGGGCCGTACGAGCAGTACTTC. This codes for CASSLWGPYEQYF.

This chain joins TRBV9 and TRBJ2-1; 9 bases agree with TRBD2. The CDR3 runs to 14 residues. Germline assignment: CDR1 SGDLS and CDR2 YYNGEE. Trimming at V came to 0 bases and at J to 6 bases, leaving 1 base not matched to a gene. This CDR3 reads CASSVGGGANEQFF. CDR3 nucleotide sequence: TGTGCCAGCAGCGTAGGCGGGGGGGCCAATGAGCAGTTCTTC.

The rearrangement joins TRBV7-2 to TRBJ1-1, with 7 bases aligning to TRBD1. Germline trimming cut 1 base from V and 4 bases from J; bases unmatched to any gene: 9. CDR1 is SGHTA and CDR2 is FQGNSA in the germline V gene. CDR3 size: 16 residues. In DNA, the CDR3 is TGTGCCAGCAGCTTAGAACTACAGGGGAGCGGCACTGAAGCTTTCTTT. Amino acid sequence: CASSLELQGSGTEAFF. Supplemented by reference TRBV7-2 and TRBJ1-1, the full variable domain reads GAGVSQSPSNKVTEKGKDVELRCDPISGHTALYWYRQSLGQGLEFLIYFQGNSAPDKSGLPSDRFSAERTGGSVSTLTIQRTQQEDSAVYLCASSLELQGSGTEAFFGQGTRLTVV.

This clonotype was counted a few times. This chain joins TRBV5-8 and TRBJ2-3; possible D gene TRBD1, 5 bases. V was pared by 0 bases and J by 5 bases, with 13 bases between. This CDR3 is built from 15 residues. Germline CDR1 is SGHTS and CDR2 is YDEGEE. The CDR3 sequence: CASSLGQGGRDTQYF. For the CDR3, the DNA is TGTGCCAGCAGCTTGGGGCAGGGTGGGCGAGATACGCAGTATTTT.

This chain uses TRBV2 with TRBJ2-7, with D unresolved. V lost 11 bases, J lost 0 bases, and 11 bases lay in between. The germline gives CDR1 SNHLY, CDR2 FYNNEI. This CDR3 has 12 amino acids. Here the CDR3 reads CAGLTGSYEQYF. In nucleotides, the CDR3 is TGTGCCGGGTTGACTGGCTCCTACGAGCAGTACTTC.

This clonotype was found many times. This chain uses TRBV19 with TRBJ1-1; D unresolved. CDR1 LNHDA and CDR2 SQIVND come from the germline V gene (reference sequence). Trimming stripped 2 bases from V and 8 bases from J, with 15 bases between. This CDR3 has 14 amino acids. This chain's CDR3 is CASSITLDGYEAFF. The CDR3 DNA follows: TGTGCCAGTAGTATAACCCTGGACGGCTACGAAGCTTTCTTT.

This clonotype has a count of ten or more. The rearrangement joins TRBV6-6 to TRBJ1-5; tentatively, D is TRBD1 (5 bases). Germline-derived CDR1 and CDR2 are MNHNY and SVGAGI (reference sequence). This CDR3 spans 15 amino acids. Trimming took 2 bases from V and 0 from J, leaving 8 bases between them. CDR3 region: CASSYGTDSNQPQHF. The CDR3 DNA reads TGTGCCAGCAGTTACGGGACGGATAGCAATCAGCCCCAGCATTTT.

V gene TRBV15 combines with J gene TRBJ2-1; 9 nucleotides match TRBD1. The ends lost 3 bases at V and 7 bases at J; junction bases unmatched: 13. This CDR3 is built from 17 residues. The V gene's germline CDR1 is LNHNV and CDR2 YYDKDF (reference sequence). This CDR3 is CATSSSTGGTLGNEQFF. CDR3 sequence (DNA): TGTGCCACCAGCAGTTCAACAGGGGGCACCCTAGGGAATGAGCAGTTCTTC.

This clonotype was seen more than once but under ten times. CDR3 amino acids: CASTRGGLLNTEAFF. The CDR3 DNA reads TGTGCCAGCACCAGAGGAGGATTATTGAACACTGAAGCTTTCTTT. The V gene is TRBV28, the J gene TRBJ1-1, with D uncertain. Between the trimmed V and J ends, which lost 7 bases and 0 bases, there was a span of 15 bases. Germline V lookup: CDR1 MDHEN, CDR2 SYDVKM. This CDR3 comprises 15 residues. Supplemented by reference TRBV28 and TRBJ1-1, the full variable domain reads DVKVTQSSRYLVKRTGEKVFLECVQDMDHENMFWYRQDPGLGLRLIYFSYDVKMKEKGDIPEGYSVSREKKERFSLILESASTNQTSMYLCASTRGGLLNTEAFFGQGTRLTVV.

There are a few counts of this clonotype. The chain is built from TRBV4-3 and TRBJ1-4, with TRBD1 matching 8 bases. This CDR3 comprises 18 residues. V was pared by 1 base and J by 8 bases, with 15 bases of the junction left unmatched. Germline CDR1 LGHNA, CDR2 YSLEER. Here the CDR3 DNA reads TGCGCCAGCAGCCAAGGTTTTCAGGGGGCGATTTCGGAAGAAAAACTGTTTTTT. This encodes CASSQGFQGAISEEKLFF.

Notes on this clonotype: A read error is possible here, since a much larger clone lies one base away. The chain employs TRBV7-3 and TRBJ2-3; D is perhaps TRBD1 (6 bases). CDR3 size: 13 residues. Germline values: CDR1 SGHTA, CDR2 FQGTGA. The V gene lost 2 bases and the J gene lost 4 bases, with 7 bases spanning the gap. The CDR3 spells CASSLEGADTQYF. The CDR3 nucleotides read TGTGCCAGCAGCTTAGAGGGGGCAGATACGCAGTATTTT.

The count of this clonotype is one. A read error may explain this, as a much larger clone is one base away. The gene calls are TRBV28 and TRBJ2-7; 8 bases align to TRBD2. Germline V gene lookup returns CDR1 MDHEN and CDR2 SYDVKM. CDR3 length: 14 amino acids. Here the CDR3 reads CVSSPTSGTYEQYF. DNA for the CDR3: TGTGTCAGCAGTCCCACTAGCGGCACCTACGAGCAGTACTTC. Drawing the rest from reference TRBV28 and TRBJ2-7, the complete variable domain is DVKVTQSSRYLVKRTGEKVFLECVQDMDHENMFWYRQDPGLGLRLIYFSYDVKMKEKGDIPEGYSVSREKKERFSLILESASTNQTSMYLCVSSPTSGTYEQYFGPGTRLTVT.

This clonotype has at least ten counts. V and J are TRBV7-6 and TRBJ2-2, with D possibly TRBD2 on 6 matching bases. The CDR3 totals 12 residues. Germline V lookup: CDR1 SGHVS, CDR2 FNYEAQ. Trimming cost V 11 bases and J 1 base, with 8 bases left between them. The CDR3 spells CAAGLNTGELFF. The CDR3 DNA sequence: TGTGCCGCGGGACTGAACACCGGGGAGCTGTTTTTT.

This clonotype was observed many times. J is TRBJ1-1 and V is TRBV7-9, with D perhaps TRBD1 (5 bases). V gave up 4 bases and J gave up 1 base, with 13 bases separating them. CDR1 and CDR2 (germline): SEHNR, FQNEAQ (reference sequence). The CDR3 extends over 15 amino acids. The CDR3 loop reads CASSYDGHRNTEAFF. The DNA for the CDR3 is TGTGCCAGCAGCTACGACGGACACAGGAACACTGAAGCTTTCTTT.

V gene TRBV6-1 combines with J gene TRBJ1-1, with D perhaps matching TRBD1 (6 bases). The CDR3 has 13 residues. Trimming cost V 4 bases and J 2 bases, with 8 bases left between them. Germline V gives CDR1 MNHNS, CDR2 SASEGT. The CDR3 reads CASSAGANTEAFF. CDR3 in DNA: TGTGCCAGCAGTGCGGGGGCTAACACTGAAGCTTTCTTT.

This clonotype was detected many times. The CDR3 protein is CASSLFAGDTEAFF. CDR3 DNA: TGTGCCAGCAGCTTATTCGCAGGGGACACTGAAGCTTTCTTT. This chain connects TRBV7-6 to TRBJ1-1; D is perhaps TRBD1 (6 bases). Germline V gene lookup returns CDR1 SGHVS and CDR2 FNYEAQ. Trimming pared 2 bases from V and 3 bases from J, leaving 10 bases between. The CDR3 has 14 residues.

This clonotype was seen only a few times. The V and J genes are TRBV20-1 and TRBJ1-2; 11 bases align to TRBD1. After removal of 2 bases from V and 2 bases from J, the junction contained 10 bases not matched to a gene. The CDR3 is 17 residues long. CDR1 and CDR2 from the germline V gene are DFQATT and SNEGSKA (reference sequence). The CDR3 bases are TGCAGTGCTAGATTTCCAGACCGGGACAGGGGGAACTATGGCTACACCTTC. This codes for CSARFPDRDRGNYGYTF.

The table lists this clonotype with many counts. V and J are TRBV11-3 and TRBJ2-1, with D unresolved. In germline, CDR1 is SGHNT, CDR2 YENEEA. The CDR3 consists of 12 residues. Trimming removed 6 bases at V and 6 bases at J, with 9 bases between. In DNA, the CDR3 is TGTGCCAGCAGTTGGTGGGGCAATGAGCAGTTCTTC. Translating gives CASSWWGNEQFF.

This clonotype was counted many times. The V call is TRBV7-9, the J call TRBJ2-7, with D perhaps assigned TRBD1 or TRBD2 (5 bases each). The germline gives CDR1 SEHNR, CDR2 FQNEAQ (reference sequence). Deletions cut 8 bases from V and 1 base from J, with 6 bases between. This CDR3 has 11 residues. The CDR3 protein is CASEGSYEQYF. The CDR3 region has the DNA TGTGCCAGCGAGGGGTCCTACGAGCAGTACTTC.

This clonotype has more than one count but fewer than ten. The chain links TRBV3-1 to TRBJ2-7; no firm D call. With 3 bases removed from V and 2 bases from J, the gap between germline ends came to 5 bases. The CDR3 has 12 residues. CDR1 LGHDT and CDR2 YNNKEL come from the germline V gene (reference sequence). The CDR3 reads CASSQGTYEQYF. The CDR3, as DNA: TGTGCCAGCAGCCAGGGCACCTACGAGCAGTACTTC.

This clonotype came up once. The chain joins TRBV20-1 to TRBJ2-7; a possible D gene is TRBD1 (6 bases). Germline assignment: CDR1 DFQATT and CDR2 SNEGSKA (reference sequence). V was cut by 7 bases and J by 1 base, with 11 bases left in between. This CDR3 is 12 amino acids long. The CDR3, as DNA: TGCAGTGTAGGCAGGGGTTCCTACGAGCAGTACTTC. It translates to CSVGRGSYEQYF.

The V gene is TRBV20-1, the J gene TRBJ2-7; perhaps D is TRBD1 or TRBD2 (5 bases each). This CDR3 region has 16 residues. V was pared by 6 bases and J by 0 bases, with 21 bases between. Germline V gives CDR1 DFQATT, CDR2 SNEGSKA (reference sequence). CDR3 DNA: TGCAGTGCCGTCGGGTCGGGGCACCCCTTCTCCTACGAGCAGTACTTC. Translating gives CSAVGSGHPFSYEQYF.